In its sample, the clone carrying this TCR beta chain was seen a few times. This sample was taken from a study of blood T cell repertoires in COVID-19. In the study overall: Sample material is recorded as cDNA or gDNA derived from T cells, B-cell-depleted T cells, or PBMCs.

Method: immunoSEQ multiplex PCR; TCRdb's copy keeps in-frame clones and lacks some. Counted here are some 150,000 clones, 80% to 90% occurring once; the ten biggest clones make up 2.4%. This receptor was identified in a woman in her 70s with acute or convalescent COVID-19. Specimen: peripheral blood.

DNA for the CDR3: TGTGCCAGCTCACCCTCAGAAACGGGGAGAGCTAAGGGAACCATATATTTT. This translates into CASSPSETGRAKGTIYF. V usage is TRBV18 and J usage is TRBJ1-3; no clear D gene. V was cut by 3 bases and J by 10 bases, with 25 bases left in between. The CDR3 has 17 residues. Germline assignment: CDR1 KGHSH and CDR2 LQKENI.